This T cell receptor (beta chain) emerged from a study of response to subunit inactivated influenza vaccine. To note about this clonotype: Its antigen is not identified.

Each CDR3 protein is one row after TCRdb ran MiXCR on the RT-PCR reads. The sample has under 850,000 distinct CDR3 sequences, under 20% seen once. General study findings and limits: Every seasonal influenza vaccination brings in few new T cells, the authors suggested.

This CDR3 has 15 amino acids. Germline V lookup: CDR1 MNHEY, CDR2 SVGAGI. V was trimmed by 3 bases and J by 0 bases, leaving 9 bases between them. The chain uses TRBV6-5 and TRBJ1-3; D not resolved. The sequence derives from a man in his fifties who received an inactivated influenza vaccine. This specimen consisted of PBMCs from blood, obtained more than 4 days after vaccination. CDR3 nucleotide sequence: TGTGCCAGCAGTTATGACCGGCGCTCTGGAAACACCATATATTTT. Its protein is CASSYDRRSGNTIYF.